This record concerns one T cell receptor (beta chain) sequence. This specimen belongs to a study of blood T cell repertoires in COVID-19. Clones were read by immunoSEQ multiplex PCR, and TCRdb kept only the in-frame ones, dropping some. The table includes fewer than 500,000 clones, around 89% detected once. CDR3 length: 15 amino acids. Germline values: CDR1 SGHAT, CDR2 FQNNGV. V was trimmed by 3 bases and J by 0 bases, leaving 8 bases between them. This TCR came from a young man who had recovered from COVID-19. The J gene is TRBJ1-4, the V gene TRBV11-2; D is unclear. The sequenced sample consisted of PBMCs or T cells enriched from blood (not recorded which). CDR3 coding DNA: TGTGCCAGCAGCTTCGGGGTCGCAACTAATGAAAAACTGTTTTTT. It translates to CASSFGVATNEKLFF.